These 18 T cell receptor beta chains came from one sample sequenced in a study of human T cells and chemical hapten exposure. Described time point: patch test 1, 2 weeks after DPC sensitization. Described treatment: therapeutic diphenylcyclopropenone sensitization with weekly scalp DPC. TCRdb called the RACE reads again in MiXCR, with one record for every CDR3 protein. There are 350,000 or so distinct CDR3 sequences in the sample; about 7% occur only once, and around 8.4% lies in the top ten. Sequencing used whole blood, obtained in connection with sensitization to the hapten diphenylcyclopropenone (DPC). These receptors all come from a woman under 30 with alopecia areata. Some clones in this sample may be carry-over from other donors' samples.

V gene TRBV4-1 combines with J gene TRBJ2-1; the D call may be TRBD1 or TRBD2 (5 bases each). CDR1 and CDR2 (germline): MGHRA, YSYEKL. Trimming shortened V by 8 bases and J by 5 bases, and 22 bases separated the two germline ends. The CDR3 loop spans 16 amino acids. CDR3 loop: CASGLYFGGYNNEQFF. CDR3 DNA: TGCGCCAGCGGGCTGTATTTTGGGGGTTACAACAATGAGCAGTTCTTC.

This clonotype has just a few counts. The chain couples TRBV6-2 or TRBV6-3 to TRBJ2-7, with a tentative D call TRBD2 (7 bases). The germline V gene has CDR1 MNHEY and CDR2 SVGEGT. Trimming pared 6 bases from V and 3 bases from J, leaving 15 bases between. The CDR3 runs to 14 residues. CDR3 amino acids: CASSSGGRRYEQYF. CDR3 coding DNA: TGTGCCAGCAGCTCCGGGGGGCGGCGCTACGAGCAGTACTTC.

This sequence joins TRBV6-5 and TRBJ1-6; D perhaps matches TRBD1 (6 bases). The germline V and J ends were trimmed by 5 bases and 0 bases, with 14 bases remaining between them. The CDR3 covers 17 residues. Germline-derived CDR1 and CDR2 are MNHEY and SVGAGI. The CDR3 here is CASSRTGTGSYNSPLHF. The DNA for the CDR3 is TGTGCCAGCAGTCGCACAGGGACGGGCTCCTATAATTCACCCCTCCACTTT.

This clonotype showed up many times. The J gene is TRBJ1-4, the V gene TRBV5-5; TRBD1 matches at 7 bases. The V gene end was trimmed by 2 bases and the J gene end by 3 bases; junction bases not matched to a gene: 4. The germline V gene has CDR1 SGHKS and CDR2 YYEKEE (reference sequence). CDR3 length: 15 amino acids. CDR3 in amino acids: CASSFRQGSNEKLFF. CDR3 DNA: TGTGCCAGCAGCTTTAGACAGGGATCTAATGAAAAACTGTTTTTT. The variable domain in full, with the rest retrieved from reference TRBV5-5 and TRBJ1-4, is DAGVTQSPTHLIKTRGQQVTLRCSPISGHKSVSWYQQVLGQGPQFIFQYYEKEERGRGNFPDRFSARQFPNYSSELNVNALLLGDSALYLCASSFRQGSNEKLFFGSGTQLSVL.

This chain links TRBV7-9 with TRBJ1-1, with 11 bases identical to TRBD1. J lost 5 bases, V lost 5 bases, and 10 bases had no gene match. This CDR3 region has 16 residues. Germline assignment: CDR1 SEHNR and CDR2 FQNEAQ (reference sequence). The CDR3 DNA reads TGTGCCAGCAGCCGGGGTCCCGGGACAGGGGGGACTGAAGCTTTCTTT. As protein: CASSRGPGTGGTEAFF.

In its sample, this clonotype was seen a few times. The V and J genes are TRBV12-5 and TRBJ1-4; unclear D gene. The CDR3 is 13 amino acids. CDR1 and CDR2 (germline): LGHNT, FRNRAP. Trimming cost V 2 bases and J 10 bases, with 11 bases left between them. The CDR3 protein is CASGLSSERKLFF. In DNA, the CDR3 is TGTGCTAGTGGTTTGAGTAGCGAAAGAAAACTGTTTTTT.

This clonotype appeared a few times. CDR3 coding DNA: TGTGCCAGCACTCCCCCGGGGCAAGTTTATGGCTACACCTTC. This gives the protein CASTPPGQVYGYTF. This chain uses TRBV12-3 or TRBV12-4 with TRBJ1-2, with a tentative D call TRBD1 (5 bases). V lost 7 bases, J lost 5 bases, and 17 bases lay in between. This CDR3 contains 14 residues.

At least ten counts were recorded for this clonotype. The J gene is TRBJ1-2, the V gene TRBV3-1, with 7 positions matching TRBD1. This CDR3 is 17 amino acids long. The V segment lost 0 bases and the J segment 8 bases; nucleotides outside the gene matches: 15. From germline, CDR1 is LGHDT and CDR2 YNNKEL (reference sequence). CDR3 in DNA: TGTGCCAGCAGCCAAGATCGGGCCGGGACAGCCCTTGAGGGCTACACCTTC. It codes for CASSQDRAGTALEGYTF. Supplemented by reference TRBV3-1 and TRBJ1-2, the full variable domain reads DTAVSQTPKYLVTQMGNDKSIKCEQNLGHDTMYWYKQDSKKFLKIMFSYNNKELIINETVPNRFSPKSPDKAHLNLHINSLELGDSAVYFCASSQDRAGTALEGYTFGSGTRLTVV.

This clonotype was detected only a few times. Germline is not matched at one junction end, which may reflect a read error. V and J are TRBV5-1 and TRBJ2-2, with D perhaps TRBD2 (6 bases). Germline assignment: CDR1 SGHRS and CDR2 YFSETQ. This CDR3 contains 13 residues. The CDR3 DNA reads as TGCGCCAGCAGCTTAGGAGTGGAGGGGTGGAGGATTTTT. It codes for CASSLGVEGWRIF. Together with reference TRBV5-1 and TRBJ2-2, the CDR3 gives the full variable domain: KAGVTQTPRYLIKTRGQQVTLSCSPISGHRSVSWYQQTPGQGLQFLFEYFSETQRNKGNFPGRFSGRQFSNSRSEMNVSTLELGDSALYLCASSLGVEGWRIFGEGSRLTVL.

The chain joins TRBV7-9 to TRBJ2-3; 9 bases are shared with TRBD1. The CDR3 totals 16 residues. J was trimmed by 1 base and V by 4 bases; bases with no gene match: 6. CDR1 SEHNR and CDR2 FQNEAQ come from the germline V gene (reference sequence). CDR3 sequence reads: CASSYTTGGGTDTQYF. DNA of the CDR3: TGTGCCAGCAGCTACACGACAGGGGGAGGCACAGATACGCAGTATTTT.

This clonotype has at least ten counts. The rearrangement links TRBV6-5 to TRBJ1-1; TRBD1 might be the D (5 bases). V was trimmed by 4 bases and J by 6 bases, leaving 18 bases between them. Per the germline V gene, CDR1 is MNHEY and CDR2 is SVGAGI. The CDR3 has 15 amino acids. The CDR3 sequence is CASSSPRDSDPEAFF. The CDR3 bases are TGTGCCAGCAGTTCCCCCCGGGACTCTGACCCTGAAGCTTTCTTT.

For this clonotype: Germline is not matched at one junction end, which may reflect a read error. This chain connects TRBV13 to TRBJ2-7, with D possibly called TRBD1 or TRBD2 (6 bases each). This CDR3 comprises 14 residues. Germline lookup yields CDR1 PRHDT and CDR2 FYEKMQ (reference sequence). In nucleotides, the CDR3 is TGTGCCAGCAGCTCTCAATTGGTGGCAGGGGACTTCCCCTTC. As protein: CASSSQLVAGDFPF.

This clonotype was seen a handful of times. This chain connects TRBV6-1 to TRBJ2-6, with 12 bases identical to TRBD2. The V and J ends lost 5 bases and 0 bases, in that order; junction bases with no gene match: 11. This CDR3 is 20 amino acids long. From germline, CDR1 is MNHNS and CDR2 SASEGT. The CDR3 spells CASSLFYRLAGASGANVLTF. In DNA, the CDR3 is TGTGCCAGCAGTCTATTCTATCGACTAGCGGGGGCCTCTGGGGCCAACGTCCTGACTTTC.

The chain has TRBV6-2 or TRBV6-3 and TRBJ1-6; D may be TRBD1 (5 bases). Trimming took 5 bases from V and 4 from J, leaving 15 bases between them. The CDR3 contains 16 residues. The germline CDR1 and CDR2 sequences are MNHEY and SVGEGT. The CDR3 loop reads CASSHGTGTYNSPLHF. The CDR3 DNA reads as TGTGCCAGCAGTCACGGAACCGGGACTTATAATTCACCCCTCCACTTT.

This clonotype was detected ten times or more. The chain combines TRBV27 with TRBJ2-7, with 11 bases lining up with TRBD2. This CDR3 region has 15 residues. CDR1 and CDR2 from the germline V gene are MNHEY and SMNVEV (reference sequence). The trim removed 4 bases at V and 2 bases at J, leaving 4 bases unmatched. The CDR3 bases are TGTGCCAGCAGTTACACTAGCGGGGGTACCTACGAGCAGTACTTC. Its protein product is CASSYTSGGTYEQYF.

This clonotype was seen ten or more times. The V call is TRBV14, the J call TRBJ2-3; 7 bases are a match to TRBD2. Trimming removed 2 bases from V and 4 bases from J; junction bases left unmatched: 9. This CDR3 has 16 amino acids. CDR1 is SGHDN, CDR2 FVKESK, per germline. The CDR3 DNA follows: TGTGCCAGCAGCCAACCCTTGGGGGGGTCAGCAGATACGCAGTATTTT. It codes for CASSQPLGGSADTQYF.

At least ten counts were recorded for this clonotype. This chain uses TRBV6-2 or TRBV6-3 with TRBJ2-7; D gene ambiguous. The ends were cut back, 2 bases at V and 0 bases at J, with 8 bases in the middle. Germline V gives CDR1 MNHEY, CDR2 SVGEGT. This CDR3 is 14 amino acids long. The CDR3, as DNA: TGTGCCAGCAGTTACGGGCCCGACTCCTACGAGCAGTACTTC. It is translated as CASSYGPDSYEQYF.

This clonotype was counted at least ten times. This chain connects TRBV4-3 to TRBJ2-3; 8 nucleotides agree with TRBD1. This CDR3 contains 16 residues. Germline CDR1 reads LGHNA; CDR2 reads YSLEER. J lost 5 bases, V lost 0 bases, and 7 bases had no gene match. DNA of the CDR3: TGCGCCAGCAGCCAAGATAGTGTGACAGGGGTAGATACGCAGTATTTT. Its protein is CASSQDSVTGVDTQYF.